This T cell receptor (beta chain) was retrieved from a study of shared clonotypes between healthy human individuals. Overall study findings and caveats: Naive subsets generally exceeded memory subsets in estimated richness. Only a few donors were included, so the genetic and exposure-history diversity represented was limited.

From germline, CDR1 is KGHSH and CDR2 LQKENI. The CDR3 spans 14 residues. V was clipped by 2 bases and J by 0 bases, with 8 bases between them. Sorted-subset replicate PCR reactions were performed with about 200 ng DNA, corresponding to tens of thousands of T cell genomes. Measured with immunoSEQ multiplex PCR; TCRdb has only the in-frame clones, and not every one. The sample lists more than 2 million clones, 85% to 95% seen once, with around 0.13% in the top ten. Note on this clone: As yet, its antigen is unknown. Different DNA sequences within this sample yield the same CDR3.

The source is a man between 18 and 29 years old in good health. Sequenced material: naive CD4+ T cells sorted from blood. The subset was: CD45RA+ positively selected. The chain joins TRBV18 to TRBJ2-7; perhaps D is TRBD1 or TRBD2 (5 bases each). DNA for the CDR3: TGTGCCAGCTCACCAGGGACGGTCTCCTACGAGCAGTACTTC. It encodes CASSPGTVSYEQYF.